This TCR beta chain was profiled in a study of CXCR3-negative and CXCR3-positive naive CD8 T cells. The CDR3 has 17 amino acids. Per germline, CDR1 MNHEY and CDR2 SVGAGI. UMI-labeled 5' RACE yielded the TRB cDNA libraries. TCRdb derives one entry per CDR3 protein from the 5' RACE reads, leaving out DNA. The sample features more than 70,000 distinct CDR3 sequences, with approximately 0.58% in its top ten. Triplicate sorts, a few hundred thousand cells apiece, were made for each CD8+ T cell subset. About this clonotype: Its specificity is unknown.

Broader study findings: With respect to TRBV-TRBJ usage, naive CXCR3-negative and CXCR3-positive cells were similar; memory differed. In both naive subsets diversity was comparably high, whereas memory CD8+ cells showed much lower diversity. Naive CXCR3-positive cells had TRB CDR3s more hydrophobic than those of CXCR3-negative naive cells.

The TCR comes from a human donor in good health. Some clones in this sample may be carry-over from other donors' samples. This chain connects TRBV6-5 to TRBJ2-2; with no DNA, the TCRdb D assignment of TRBD1 cannot be verified. The sample was naive CXCR3+ CD8+ T cells from blood. Documented subset: CD45RO-CCR7+CD27+CD95- naive CD8+ T cells expressing CXCR3 (TNR3+). The CDR3: CASTLRSGQGGTGELFF.